This TCR beta chain was obtained from a study of cytomegalovirus exposure and HLA in healthy donors. This CDR3 comprises 13 residues. Germline V gene data show CDR1 as MDHEN and CDR2 as SYDVKM. V shed 10 bases and J shed 8 bases, with 15 bases lying between them. It was with 60 Vbeta and 13 Jbeta primers that the PCR ran. Only in-frame clones appear in the TCRdb table, and some are missing; sequencing was by immunoSEQ multiplex PCR. Of about 180,000 clones listed, about 80% were seen once; the top ten hold about 4%. This clone was observed a handful of times. Sequenced sample: PBMCs. This receptor was identified in a woman aged 60-75 years in good health and CMV-seropositive. The chain is built from TRBV28 and TRBJ1-6; D call uncertain. The CDR3 loop reads CATKMGVYSPLHF. The DNA of the CDR3 is TGTGCCACCAAGATGGGAGTCTATTCACCCCTCCACTTT. The complete variable domain, with remaining parts taken from reference TRBV28 and TRBJ1-6, reads DVKVTQSSRYLVKRTGEKVFLECVQDMDHENMFWYRQDPGLGLRLIYFSYDVKMKEKGDIPEGYSVSREKKERFSLILESASTNQTSMYLCATKMGVYSPLHFGNGTRLTVT.